This T cell receptor (beta chain) came from a study of cytomegalovirus exposure and HLA in healthy donors. The study's findings and limits: Researchers counted 164 TCR beta chains as cytomegalovirus-associated. In a later analysis, most CMV-associated TCR beta chains appeared HLA-restricted. TCR beta chains associated with HLA were, in a later analysis, more clonally expanded than equally common others.

To note about this clone: Its specificity is not known.

CDR1 and CDR2 (germline): WSHSY, SAAADI. The CDR3 is made up of 13 amino acids. 60 Vbeta and 13 Jbeta primers were used in PCR. Under the authors' procedure: A later analysis tallied approximately 78 million unique TCR beta chains, approximately 10 million of them shared. Here immunoSEQ multiplex PCR was the method, and the copy in TCRdb shows in-frame clones only, minus some. V and J calls and clone size are given by that table; D and trimming were obtained from the DNA. The sample includes 100,000 or so clones, over 80% of them seen just once. The sequenced sample was PBMCs. This chain joins TRBV10-2 and TRBJ2-5, with 9 bases that match TRBD1. The closer fit of TRBJ2-7 to the DNA end suggests the J call may be wrong. This TCR was recovered from a man between 25 and 39 years old in good health and CMV-seropositive. The CDR3 region has the DNA TGCGCCAGCTACTCTAACAGGGGGCGCGAGCAGTACTTC. It codes for CASYSNRGREQYF.